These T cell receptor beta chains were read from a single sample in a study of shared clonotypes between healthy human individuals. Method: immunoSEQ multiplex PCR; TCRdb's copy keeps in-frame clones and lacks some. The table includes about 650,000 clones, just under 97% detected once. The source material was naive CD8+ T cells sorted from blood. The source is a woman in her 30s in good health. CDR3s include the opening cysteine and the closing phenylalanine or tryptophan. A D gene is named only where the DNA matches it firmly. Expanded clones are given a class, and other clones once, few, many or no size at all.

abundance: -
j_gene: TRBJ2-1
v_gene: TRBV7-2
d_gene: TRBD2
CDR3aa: CASSLQLAGGPPYNEQFF
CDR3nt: TGTGCCAGCAGCTTACAACTAGCGGGAGGGCCCCCCTACAATGAGCAGTTCTTC

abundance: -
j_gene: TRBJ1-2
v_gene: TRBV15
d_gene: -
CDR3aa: CATSYIYGYTF
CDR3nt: TGTGCCACCAGCTACATCTATGGCTACACCTTC

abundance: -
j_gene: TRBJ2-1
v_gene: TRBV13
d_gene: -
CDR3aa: CASSSVRLSSYNEQFF
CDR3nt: TGTGCCAGCAGCTCCGTAAGACTTAGCTCCTACAATGAGCAGTTCTTC

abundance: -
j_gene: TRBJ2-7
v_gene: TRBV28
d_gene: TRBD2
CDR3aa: CASSPPSGSISYEQYF
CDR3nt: TGTGCCAGCAGTCCCCCTAGCGGGAGTATAAGCTACGAGCAGTACTTC

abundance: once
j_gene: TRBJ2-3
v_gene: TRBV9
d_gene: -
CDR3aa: CASSEMGFRNTQYF
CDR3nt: TGTGCCAGCAGCGAAATGGGGTTTAGAAATACGCAGTATTTT

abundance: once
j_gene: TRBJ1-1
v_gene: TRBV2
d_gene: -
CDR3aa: CASRVGPQNTEAFF
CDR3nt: TGTGCCAGCAGGGTGGGACCGCAGAACACTGAAGCTTTCTTT

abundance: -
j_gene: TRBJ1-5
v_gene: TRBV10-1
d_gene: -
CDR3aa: CASRPARVQPQHF
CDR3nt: TGCGCCAGCAGGCCCGCTCGGGTTCAGCCCCAGCATTTT

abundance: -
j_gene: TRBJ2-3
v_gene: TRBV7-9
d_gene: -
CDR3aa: CASSRAGREVTDTQYF
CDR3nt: TGTGCCAGCAGCAGGGCCGGCAGGGAGGTTACAGATACGCAGTATTTT

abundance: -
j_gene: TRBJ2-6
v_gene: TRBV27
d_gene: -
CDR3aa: CASSLLGGVGANVLTF
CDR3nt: TGTGCCAGCAGTTTATTAGGGGGAGTCGGGGCCAACGTCCTGACTTTC

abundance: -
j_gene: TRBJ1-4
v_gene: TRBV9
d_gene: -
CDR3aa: CASSVSGTPHNEKLFF
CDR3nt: TGTGCCAGCAGCGTTTCCGGGACACCGCATAATGAAAAACTGTTTTTT

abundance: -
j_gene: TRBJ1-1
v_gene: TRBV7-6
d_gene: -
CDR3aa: CASSPRVAKPPNTEAFF
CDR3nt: TGTGCCAGCAGCCCTAGGGTAGCTAAACCGCCGAACACTGAAGCTTTCTTT

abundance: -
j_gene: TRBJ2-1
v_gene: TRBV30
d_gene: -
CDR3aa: CAWSEGLEQFF
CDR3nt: TGTGCCTGGAGTGAAGGACTGGAGCAGTTCTTC

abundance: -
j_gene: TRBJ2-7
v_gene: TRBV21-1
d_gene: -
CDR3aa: CASSKRDRRSYEQYF
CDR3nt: TGTGCCAGCAGCAAAAGGGACAGAAGGTCCTACGAGCAGTACTTC

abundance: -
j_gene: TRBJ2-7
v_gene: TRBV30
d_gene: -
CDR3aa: CAWSVALWYEQYF
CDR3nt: TGTGCCTGGAGTGTGGCTCTGTGGTACGAGCAGTACTTC

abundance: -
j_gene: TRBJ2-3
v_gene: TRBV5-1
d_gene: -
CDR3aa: CASSPASTDTQYF
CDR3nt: TGCGCCAGCAGCCCCGCTAGCACAGATACGCAGTATTTT

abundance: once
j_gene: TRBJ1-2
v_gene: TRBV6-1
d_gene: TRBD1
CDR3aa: CASSEDSTGANYGYTF
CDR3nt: TGTGCCAGCAGTGAAGACTCGACAGGGGCTAACTATGGCTACACCTTC

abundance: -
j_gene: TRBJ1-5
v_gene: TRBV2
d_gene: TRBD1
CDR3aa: CASSSGQGGGQPQHF
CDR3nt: TGTGCCAGCAGTTCGGGACAGGGAGGAGGGCAGCCCCAGCATTTT

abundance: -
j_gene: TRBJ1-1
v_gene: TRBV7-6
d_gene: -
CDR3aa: CASSLGTARAISTEAFF
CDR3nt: TGTGCCAGCAGCTTAGGGACAGCTAGAGCAATAAGCACTGAAGCTTTCTTT

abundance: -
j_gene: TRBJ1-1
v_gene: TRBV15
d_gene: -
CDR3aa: CATSLGEGEAFF
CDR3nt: TGTGCCACCAGCTTGGGTGAGGGTGAAGCTTTCTTT

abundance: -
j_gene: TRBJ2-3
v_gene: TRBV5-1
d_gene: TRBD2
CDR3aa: CASSPPRVGTSVTDTQYF
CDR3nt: TGCGCCAGCAGCCCACCCCGAGTAGGGACTAGCGTCACAGATACGCAGTATTTT

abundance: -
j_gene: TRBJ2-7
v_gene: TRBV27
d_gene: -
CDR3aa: CASSQGGGFEQYF
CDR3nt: TGTGCCAGCAGCCAGGGTGGAGGGTTCGAGCAGTACTTC

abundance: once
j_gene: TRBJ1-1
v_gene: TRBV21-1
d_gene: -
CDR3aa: CASSKEGAYTEAFF
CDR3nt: TGTGCCAGCAGCAAAGAAGGGGCGTACACTGAAGCTTTCTTT

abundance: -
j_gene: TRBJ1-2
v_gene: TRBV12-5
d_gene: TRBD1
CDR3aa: CASGFAQGVYGYTF
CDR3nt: TGTGCTAGTGGTTTTGCCCAGGGGGTCTATGGCTACACCTTC

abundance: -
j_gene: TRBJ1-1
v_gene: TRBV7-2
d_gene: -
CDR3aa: CASNRGAYLNTEAFF
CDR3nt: TGTGCCAGCAATCGGGGGGCGTACCTGAACACTGAAGCTTTCTTT

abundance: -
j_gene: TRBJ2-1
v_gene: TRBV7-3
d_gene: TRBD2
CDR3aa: CASSKTAGISSYNEQFF
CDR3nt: TGTGCCAGCAGCAAGACAGCGGGGATAAGCTCCTACAATGAGCAGTTCTTC

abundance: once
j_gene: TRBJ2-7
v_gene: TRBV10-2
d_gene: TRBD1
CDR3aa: CASSPTGVGYEQYF
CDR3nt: TGCGCCAGCAGTCCGACAGGGGTAGGGTACGAGCAGTACTTC

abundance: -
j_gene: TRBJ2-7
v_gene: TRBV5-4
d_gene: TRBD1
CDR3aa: CASSLGPGTASYEQYF
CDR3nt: TGTGCCAGCAGCTTGGGGCCGGGGACAGCGAGCTACGAGCAGTACTTC

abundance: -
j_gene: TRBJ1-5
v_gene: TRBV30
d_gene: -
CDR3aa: CAWSDGQIFYSNQPQHF
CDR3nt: TGTGCCTGGAGTGATGGACAGATCTTCTATAGCAATCAGCCCCAGCATTTT

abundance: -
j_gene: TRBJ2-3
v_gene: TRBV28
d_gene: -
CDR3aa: CASSAPRDLSTDTQYF
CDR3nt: TGTGCCAGCAGTGCCCCCCGGGACCTTAGCACAGATACGCAGTATTTT

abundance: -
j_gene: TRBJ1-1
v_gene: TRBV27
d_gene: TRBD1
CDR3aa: CASSLPGGSTEAFF
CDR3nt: TGTGCCAGCAGTTTACCAGGGGGGTCGACTGAAGCTTTCTTT

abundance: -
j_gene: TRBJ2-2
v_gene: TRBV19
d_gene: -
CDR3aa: CASTGLPGTGELFF
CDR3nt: TGTGCCAGTACCGGGCTCCCCGGGACCGGGGAGCTGTTTTTT

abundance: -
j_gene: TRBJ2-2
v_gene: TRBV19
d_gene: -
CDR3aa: CASSPAWGLGELFF
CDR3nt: TGTGCCAGTAGCCCCGCGTGGGGCTTGGGGGAGCTGTTTTTT

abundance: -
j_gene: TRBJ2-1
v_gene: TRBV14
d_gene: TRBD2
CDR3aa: CASSPRESGSYGEQFF
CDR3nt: TGTGCCAGCAGCCCCCGTGAGAGCGGGAGTTATGGTGAGCAGTTCTTC

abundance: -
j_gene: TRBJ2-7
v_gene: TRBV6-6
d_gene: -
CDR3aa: CASSWGISSYEQYF
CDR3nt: TGTGCCAGCAGTTGGGGAATAAGCTCCTACGAGCAGTACTTC

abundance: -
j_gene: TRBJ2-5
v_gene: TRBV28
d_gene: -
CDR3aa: CASSARDPTQETQYF
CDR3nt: TGTGCCAGCTCGGCCCGGGACCCAACACAAGAGACCCAGTACTTC

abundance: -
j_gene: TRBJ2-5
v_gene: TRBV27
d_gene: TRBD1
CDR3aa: CASRLGQAWEQYF
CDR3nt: TGTGCCAGCAGATTGGGACAGGCGTGGGAGCAGTACTTC

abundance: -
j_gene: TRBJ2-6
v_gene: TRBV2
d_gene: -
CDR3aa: CASSVWSSGANVLTF
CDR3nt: TGTGCCAGCAGTGTCTGGTCCTCTGGGGCCAACGTCCTGACTTTC

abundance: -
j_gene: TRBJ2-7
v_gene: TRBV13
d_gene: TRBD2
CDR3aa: CASSLGLAGEQYF
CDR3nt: TGTGCCAGCAGCCTCGGACTAGCGGGGGAGCAGTACTTC

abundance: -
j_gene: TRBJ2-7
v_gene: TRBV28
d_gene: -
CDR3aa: CASSFGLNPTYEQYF
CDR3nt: TGTGCCAGCAGTTTCGGGCTCAATCCCACCTACGAGCAGTACTTC

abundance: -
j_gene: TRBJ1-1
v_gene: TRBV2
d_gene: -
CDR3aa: CASSEIRSYDTEAFF
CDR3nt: TGTGCCAGCAGTGAAATCCGATCTTACGACACTGAAGCTTTCTTT

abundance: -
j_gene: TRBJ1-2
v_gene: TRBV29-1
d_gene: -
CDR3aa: CSVEFNRVRGYTF
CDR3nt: TGCAGCGTTGAATTTAACAGGGTACGCGGCTACACCTTC

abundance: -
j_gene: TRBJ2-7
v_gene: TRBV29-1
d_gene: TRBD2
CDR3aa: CSIPGSGRYHEQYF
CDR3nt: TGCAGCATCCCGGGCAGCGGGAGGTATCACGAGCAGTACTTC

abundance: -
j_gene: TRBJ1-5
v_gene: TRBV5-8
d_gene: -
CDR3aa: CASRYDTLNQPQHF
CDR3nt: TGTGCCAGCAGATACGACACCCTCAATCAGCCCCAGCATTTT

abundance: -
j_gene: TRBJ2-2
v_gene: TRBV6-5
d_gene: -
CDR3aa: CASSTVGTGELFF
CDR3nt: TGTGCCAGCAGCACGGTGGGCACCGGGGAGCTGTTTTTT

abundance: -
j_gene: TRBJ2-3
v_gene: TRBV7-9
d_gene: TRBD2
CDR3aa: CASRPGLAPTDTQYF
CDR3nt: TGTGCCAGCAGGCCGGGACTAGCGCCCACAGATACGCAGTATTTT

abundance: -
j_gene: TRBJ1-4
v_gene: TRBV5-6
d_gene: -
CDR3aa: CASSLASPNEKLFF
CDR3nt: TGTGCCAGCAGCTTGGCCTCACCTAATGAAAAACTGTTTTTT

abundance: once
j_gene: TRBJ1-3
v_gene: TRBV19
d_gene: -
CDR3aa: CASTPRGRTDSGNTIYF
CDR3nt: TGTGCCAGTACCCCCCGGGGTCGCACAGACTCTGGAAACACCATATATTTT

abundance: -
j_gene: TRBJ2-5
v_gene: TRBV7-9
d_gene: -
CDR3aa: CASSLARTESDF
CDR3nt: TGTGCCAGCAGCTTAGCACGGACAGAAAGTGACTTC

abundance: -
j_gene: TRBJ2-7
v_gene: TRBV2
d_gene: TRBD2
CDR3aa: CASTLLRTSGIQQYF
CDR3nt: TGTGCCAGCACCCTATTGAGGACTAGCGGGATCCAACAGTACTTC

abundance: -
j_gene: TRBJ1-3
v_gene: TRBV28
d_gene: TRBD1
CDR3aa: CASSLQGASTIYF
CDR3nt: TGTGCCAGCAGTTTACAGGGGGCGAGCACCATATATTTT

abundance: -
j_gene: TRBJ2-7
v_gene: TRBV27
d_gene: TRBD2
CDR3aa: CASSSSGFYEQYF
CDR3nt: TGTGCCAGCAGTTCTAGCGGGTTCTACGAGCAGTACTTC

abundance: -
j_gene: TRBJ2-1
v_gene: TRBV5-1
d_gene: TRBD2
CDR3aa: CASSRGLAGYNEQFF
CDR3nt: TGCGCCAGCAGCAGAGGACTAGCGGGATACAATGAGCAGTTCTTC

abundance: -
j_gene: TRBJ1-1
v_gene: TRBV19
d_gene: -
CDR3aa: CASSTDPTGDRVGAGAFF
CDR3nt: TGTGCCAGTAGTACGGACCCTACCGGGGATCGAGTTGGGGCCGGAGCTTTCTTT

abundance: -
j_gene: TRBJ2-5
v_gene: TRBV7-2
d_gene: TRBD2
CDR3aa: CASSLAGGWETQYF
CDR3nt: TGTGCCAGCAGTCTAGCGGGAGGCTGGGAGACCCAGTACTTC

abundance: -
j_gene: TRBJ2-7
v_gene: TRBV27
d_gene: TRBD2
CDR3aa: CASSAGLAGVYEQYF
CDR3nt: TGTGCCAGCAGTGCCGGACTAGCGGGAGTCTACGAGCAGTACTTC

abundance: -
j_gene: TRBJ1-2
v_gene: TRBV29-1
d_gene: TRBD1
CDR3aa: CSVEGWQGASYGYTF
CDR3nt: TGCAGCGTTGAAGGTTGGCAGGGGGCTTCGTATGGCTACACCTTC

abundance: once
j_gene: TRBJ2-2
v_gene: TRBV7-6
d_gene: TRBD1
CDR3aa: CASSLLDRGSTGELFF
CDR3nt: TGTGCCAGCAGCTTACTGGACAGGGGGTCCACCGGGGAGCTGTTTTTT

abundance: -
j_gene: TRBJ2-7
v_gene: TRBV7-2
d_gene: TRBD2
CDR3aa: CASGWGSGAYEQYF
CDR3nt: TGTGCCAGCGGCTGGGGTAGCGGGGCCTACGAGCAGTACTTC

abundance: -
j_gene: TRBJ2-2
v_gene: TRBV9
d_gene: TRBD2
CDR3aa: CASSGRPSGTAIGELFF
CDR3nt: TGTGCCAGCAGCGGACGACCTAGCGGGACAGCTATCGGGGAGCTGTTTTTT

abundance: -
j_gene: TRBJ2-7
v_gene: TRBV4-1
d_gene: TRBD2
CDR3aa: CASSQDRGSGSYEQYF
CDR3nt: TGCGCCAGCAGCCAAGATAGGGGTAGCGGGAGCTACGAGCAGTACTTC